The rows below give T cell receptor beta chains drawn from one sample of a study of regulatory T cells in long-lasting Graves disease. MiXCR, run by TCRdb on the multiplex PCR reads, gives a single entry per CDR3 protein. The sample yields 560,000 or so distinct CDR3 sequences, around 15% seen once. This sample also belongs to another study, concerning T cells in Graves' hyperthyroidism and ophthalmopathy.

The specimen was peripheral blood mononuclear cells (PBMCs), collected at new diagnosis, from a patient treated with antithyroid drugs. All receptors come from a man aged 18-30 years with Graves disease. Both conserved end residues are part of each CDR3. D genes are given only for firm matches. Clone size is shown for a subset of rows, as once, few, many or a class of expanded clone.

J: TRBJ2-7; D: .; V: TRBV2; size: .; DNA: TGTGCCAGCAGTTGGGAACTGAAGCAGTACTTC; CDR3: CASSWELKQYF
J: TRBJ2-3; D: TRBD1; V: TRBV6-1; size: .; DNA: TGTGCCAGCAGCCGGGACAGGGCCCGAGATACGCAGTATTTT; CDR3: CASSRDRARDTQYF
J: TRBJ1-1; D: TRBD1; V: TRBV19; size: .; DNA: TGTGCCAGTAGTTTGTGGGACAGGGAGAACACTGAAGCTTTCTTT; CDR3: CASSLWDRENTEAFF
J: TRBJ2-2; D: TRBD2; V: TRBV5-1; size: many; DNA: TGCGCCAGCAGCACAAGCGGGAGAGAGACCGGGGAGCTGTTTTTT; CDR3: CASSTSGRETGELFF
J: TRBJ1-3; D: .; V: TRBV4-1; size: .; DNA: TGCGCCAGCAGCCAAGATCCCGGACGCAGGGGAAACACCATATATTTT; CDR3: CASSQDPGRRGNTIYF
J: TRBJ2-2; D: .; V: TRBV11-2; size: many; DNA: TGTGCCAGCAGCTTCGGGCTAGTTCGGACCGGGGAGCTGTTTTTT; CDR3: CASSFGLVRTGELFF
J: TRBJ2-1; D: TRBD2; V: TRBV7-2; size: .; DNA: TGTGCCAGCAGCTTAGGATCTGGCGGGAGTATTAATGAGCAGTTCTTC; CDR3: CASSLGSGGSINEQFF
J: TRBJ2-7; D: .; V: TRBV7-8; size: many; DNA: TGTGCCAGCAGCTTATTTTCGGGAAATACTTACGAGCAGTACTTC; CDR3: CASSLFSGNTYEQYF
J: TRBJ2-7; D: TRBD2; V: TRBV7-7; size: .; DNA: TGTGCTAGCAGCTTAGAGGTGGGGGGGTCCTACGAGCAGTACTTC; CDR3: CASSLEVGGSYEQYF
J: TRBJ1-1; D: TRBD1; V: TRBV2; size: many; DNA: TGTGCCAGCAGGGGGACAGGGGCCGGCACTGAAGCTTTCTTT; CDR3: CASRGTGAGTEAFF
J: TRBJ1-2; D: .; V: TRBV15; size: .; DNA: TGTGCCACCAGCTTGATGGGGGCTGGCTACACCTTC; CDR3: CATSLMGAGYTF
J: TRBJ2-5; D: TRBD1; V: TRBV27; size: many; DNA: TGTGCCAGCAGTTTATCCGGACAGGGTGGGGAGACCCAGTACTTC; CDR3: CASSLSGQGGETQYF
J: TRBJ2-7; D: TRBD2; V: TRBV3-1; size: many; DNA: TGTGCCAGCAGCCTATCGGGACTAGCGTACTACGAGCAGTACTTC; CDR3: CASSLSGLAYYEQYF
J: TRBJ1-4; D: TRBD1; V: TRBV27; size: .; DNA: TGTGCCACCTCCCGGGACAGGGCGTCTAATGAAAAACTGTTTTTT; CDR3: CATSRDRASNEKLFF
J: TRBJ1-5; D: .; V: TRBV7-2; size: few; DNA: TGTGCCAGCAGCTTACGCATCCCTCAGGGGCAACAGCCCCAGCATTTT; CDR3: CASSLRIPQGQQPQHF
J: TRBJ2-7; D: TRBD2; V: TRBV11-2; size: .; DNA: TGCGCCAGCAGCCAAGGGATAGGGGCGGGGGACTACGAGCAGTACTTC; CDR3: CASSQGIGAGDYEQYF
J: TRBJ2-1; D: .; V: TRBV7-9; size: many; DNA: TGTGCCAGCAGCTTGGGCGGATACCTGCACTTC; CDR3: CASSLGGYLHF
J: TRBJ2-7; D: .; V: TRBV13; size: .; DNA: TGTGCCAGCAGCGCCCTGGTGTTCACCGAATCCTACGAGCAGTACTTC; CDR3: CASSALVFTESYEQYF
J: TRBJ1-5; D: TRBD1; V: TRBV2; size: few; DNA: TGTGCCAGCAGTGAGAGGGACAGGGGAAATCAGCCCCAGCATTTT; CDR3: CASSERDRGNQPQHF
J: TRBJ1-2; D: .; V: TRBV25-1; size: .; DNA: TGTGCCAGCAGTGAAGGACATCCCTCTTTGTATGGCTACACCTTC; CDR3: CASSEGHPSLYGYTF
J: TRBJ2-7; D: TRBD2; V: TRBV20-1; size: many; DNA: TGCAGTGCTAGACTAGCGGGGGCCTACGAGCAGTACTTC; CDR3: CSARLAGAYEQYF
J: TRBJ2-3; D: TRBD2; V: TRBV4-1; size: .; DNA: TGCGCCAGCAGCCAAGAACCCCTAGCGGGAGCAGATACGCAGTATTTT; CDR3: CASSQEPLAGADTQYF
J: TRBJ2-1; D: .; V: TRBV18; size: few; DNA: TGTGCCAGCTCCCCGCGGATCGGGGGCGATTACAATGAGCAGTTCTTC; CDR3: CASSPRIGGDYNEQFF
J: TRBJ1-1; D: TRBD1; V: TRBV6-1; size: many; DNA: TGTGCCAGCAGCGAACTCCTGACAGGGGACACTGAAGCTTTCTTT; CDR3: CASSELLTGDTEAFF
J: TRBJ2-7; D: .; V: TRBV2; size: few; DNA: TGTGCCAGCAGTGACCCAGGTTCCAACGAGCAGTACTTC; CDR3: CASSDPGSNEQYF
J: TRBJ2-6; D: .; V: TRBV4-1; size: .; DNA: TGCGCCAGCAGCCGAGTCTCTAGCGTTCCCCGGAGTCCAGGGGCCAACGTCCTGACTTTC; CDR3: CASSRVSSVPRSPGANVLTF
J: TRBJ1-5; D: .; V: TRBV5-5; size: few; DNA: TGTGCCAGCAGCTTGTGGTCGGATCAGCCCCAGCATTTT; CDR3: CASSLWSDQPQHF
J: TRBJ1-2; D: TRBD1; V: TRBV28; size: few; DNA: TGTGCCAGCAGCAAAAAGGCGGACAGGATTTATGGCTACACCTTC; CDR3: CASSKKADRIYGYTF